A selection of T cell receptor beta chains follows, all from one sample in a study of blood T cell repertoires in COVID-19. Produced via immunoSEQ multiplex PCR; TCRdb's table is partial and in-frame only. The sample carries 150,000 or so clones, more than 75% recorded once. Sequencing input: peripheral blood. The receptor set was obtained from a man in his sixties with COVID-19, enrolled during active disease. CDR3s include the opening cysteine and the closing phenylalanine or tryptophan. A D gene is named only where the DNA matches it firmly. Size is omitted from some rows. Given values are once, few, many or a class for expanded clones.

TRBV4-1	.	.	TRBJ2-6	TGCGCCAGCAGCCAAGATAGGGGCAGGGAAGTCTCTGGGGCCAACGTCCTGACTTTC	CASSQDRGREVSGANVLTF
TRBV14	.	.	TRBJ1-1	TGTGCCAGCAGCCAAAATCACAGGGACCCCGCTTTCTTT	CASSQNHRDPAFF
TRBV14	.	.	TRBJ1-3	TGTGCCAGCAGCCAAGGCCAGTTCGGAAACACCATATATTTT	CASSQGQFGNTIYF
TRBV28	.	.	TRBJ1-5	TGTGCCAGCAGTTTATTGGGCAGCAGCAATCAGCCCCAGCATTTT	CASSLLGSSNQPQHF
TRBV27	.	.	TRBJ1-1	TGTGCCAGCAGGCTAGACAGGCTGAACACTGAAGCTTTCTTT	CASRLDRLNTEAFF
TRBV4-1	.	few	TRBJ2-2	TGCGCCAGCAGCCTCGTTCCCACCGGGGAGCTGTTTTTT	CASSLVPTGELFF
TRBV7-2	TRBD1	.	TRBJ2-3	TGTGCCAGCAGCTTAGGAGGGACAGTACCCACAGATACGCAGTATTTT	CASSLGGTVPTDTQYF
TRBV7-8	.	.	TRBJ1-4	TGTGCCAGCAGCTTAGGGACAAGCGAAAAACTGTTTTTT	CASSLGTSEKLFF
TRBV7-9	.	.	TRBJ1-1	TGTGCCAGCAGCTTGGGGCAGGTGAACACTGAAGCTTTCTTT	CASSLGQVNTEAFF
TRBV24-1	TRBD1	once	TRBJ1-2	TGTGCCACCAGTGAAGGGGACAGTCGAACGGCTGGCTACACCTTC	CATSEGDSRTAGYTF
TRBV16	TRBD1	once	TRBJ1-2	TGTGCCAGCAGCCAATCCACTTCAGGGGGTGGCTACACCTTC	CASSQSTSGGGYTF
TRBV29-1	.	.	TRBJ1-1	TGCAGCGTTGGGGGGACATTAGAAGCTTTCTTT	CSVGGTLEAFF
TRBV11-3	.	.	TRBJ2-5	TGTGCCAGCAGCTTAGTTCCTTTGCCAGGGGAGACCCAGTACTTC	CASSLVPLPGETQYF
TRBV2	.	once	TRBJ1-1	TGTGCCAGCAATTTAAACACAGGGATCCAAGCTTTCTTT	CASNLNTGIQAFF
TRBV4-3	TRBD1	.	TRBJ2-7	TGCGCCAGCAGCTTACAGACAGGGAAGATTGCCGAGCAGTACTTC	CASSLQTGKIAEQYF
TRBV4-3	.	.	TRBJ2-7	TGCGCCAGCAGCCAGGGAGAGTCCCCTACCTACGAGCAGTACTTC	CASSQGESPTYEQYF
TRBV30	.	.	TRBJ2-7	TGTGCCTGGAGGACAGGAAGCTACGAGCAGTACTTC	CAWRTGSYEQYF
TRBV7-2	TRBD2	.	TRBJ2-5	TGTGCCAGCAGCTTAACGGGTGGTGGCGGGGGACAAGAGACCCAGTACTTC	CASSLTGGGGGQETQYF
TRBV30	.	.	TRBJ1-6	TGTGCCTGGAGTGATAAGTGGAGCTCCTATAATTCACCCCTCCACTTT	CAWSDKWSSYNSPLHF
TRBV6-1	.	.	TRBJ1-5	TGTGCCAGCAGTGAAGCTCGGACAGCGAATCAGCCCCAGCATTTT	CASSEARTANQPQHF
TRBV28	TRBD1	.	TRBJ1-4	TGTGCCAGCATTACACGGGACAGCGCTACAACTAATGAAAAACTGTTTTTT	CASITRDSATTNEKLFF
TRBV15	.	.	TRBJ1-1	TGTGCCACCAAGGACACGGTGAACACTGAAGCTTTCTTT	CATKDTVNTEAFF